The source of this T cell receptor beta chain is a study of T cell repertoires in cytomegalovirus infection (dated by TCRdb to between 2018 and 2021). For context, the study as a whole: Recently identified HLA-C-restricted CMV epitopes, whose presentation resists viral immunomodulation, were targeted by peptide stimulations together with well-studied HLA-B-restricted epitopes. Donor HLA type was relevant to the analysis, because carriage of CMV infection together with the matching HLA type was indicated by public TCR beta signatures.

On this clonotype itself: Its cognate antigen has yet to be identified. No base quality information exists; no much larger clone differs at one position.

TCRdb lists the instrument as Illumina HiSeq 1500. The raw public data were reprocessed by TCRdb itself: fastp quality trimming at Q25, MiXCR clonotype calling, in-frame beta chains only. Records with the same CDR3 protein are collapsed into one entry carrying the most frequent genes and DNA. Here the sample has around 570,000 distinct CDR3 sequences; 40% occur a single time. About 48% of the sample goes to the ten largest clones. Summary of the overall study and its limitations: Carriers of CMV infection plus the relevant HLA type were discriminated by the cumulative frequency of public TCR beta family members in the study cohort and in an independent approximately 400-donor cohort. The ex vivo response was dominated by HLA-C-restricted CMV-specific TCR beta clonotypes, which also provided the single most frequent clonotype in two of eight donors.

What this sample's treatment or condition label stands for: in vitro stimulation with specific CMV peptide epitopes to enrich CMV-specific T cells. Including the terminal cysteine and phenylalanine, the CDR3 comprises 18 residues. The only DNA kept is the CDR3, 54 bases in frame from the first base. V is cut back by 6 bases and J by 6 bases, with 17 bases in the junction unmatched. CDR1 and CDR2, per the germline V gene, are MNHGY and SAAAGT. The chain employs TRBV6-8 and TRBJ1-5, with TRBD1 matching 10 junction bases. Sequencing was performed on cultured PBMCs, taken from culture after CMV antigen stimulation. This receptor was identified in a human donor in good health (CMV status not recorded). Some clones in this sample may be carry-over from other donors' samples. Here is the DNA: TGTGCCAGCAGCCCCGGACAGGGGGGACCTATAGCGAGTCAGCCCCAGCATTTT. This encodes CASSPGQGGPIASQPQHF.